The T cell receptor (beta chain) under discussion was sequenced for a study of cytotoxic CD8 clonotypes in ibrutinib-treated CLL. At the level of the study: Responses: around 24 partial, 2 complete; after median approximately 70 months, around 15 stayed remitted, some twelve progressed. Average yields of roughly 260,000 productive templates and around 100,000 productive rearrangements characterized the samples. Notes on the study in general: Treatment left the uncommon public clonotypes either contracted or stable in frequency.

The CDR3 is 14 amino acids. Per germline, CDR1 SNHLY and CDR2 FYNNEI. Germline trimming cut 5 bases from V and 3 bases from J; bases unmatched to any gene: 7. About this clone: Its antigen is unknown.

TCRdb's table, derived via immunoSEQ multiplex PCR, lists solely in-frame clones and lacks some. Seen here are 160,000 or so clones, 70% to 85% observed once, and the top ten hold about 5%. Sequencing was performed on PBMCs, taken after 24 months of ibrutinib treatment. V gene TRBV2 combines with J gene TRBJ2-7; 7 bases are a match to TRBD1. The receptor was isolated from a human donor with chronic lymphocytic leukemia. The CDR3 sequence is CASSRAGGNYEQYF. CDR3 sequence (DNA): TGTGCCAGCAGTAGGGCAGGGGGTAACTACGAGCAGTACTTC.